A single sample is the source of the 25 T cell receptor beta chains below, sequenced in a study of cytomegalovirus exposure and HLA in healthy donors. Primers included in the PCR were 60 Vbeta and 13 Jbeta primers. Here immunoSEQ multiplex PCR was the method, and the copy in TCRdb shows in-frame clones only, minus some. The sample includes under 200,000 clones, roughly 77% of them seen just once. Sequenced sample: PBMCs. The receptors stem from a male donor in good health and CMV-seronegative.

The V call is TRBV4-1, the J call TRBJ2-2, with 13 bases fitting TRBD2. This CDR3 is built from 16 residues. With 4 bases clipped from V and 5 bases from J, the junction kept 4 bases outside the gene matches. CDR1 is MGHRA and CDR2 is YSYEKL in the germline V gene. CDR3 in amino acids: CASSRGLAGRTGELFF. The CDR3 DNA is TGCGCCAGCAGCCGGGGACTAGCGGGGAGGACCGGGGAGCTGTTTTTT.

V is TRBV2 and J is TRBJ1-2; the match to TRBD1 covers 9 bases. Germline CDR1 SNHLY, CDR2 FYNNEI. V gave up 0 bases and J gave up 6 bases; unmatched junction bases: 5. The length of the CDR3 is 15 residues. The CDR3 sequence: CASSEAGTGPDGYTF. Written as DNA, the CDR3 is TGTGCCAGCAGTGAAGCAGGGACAGGGCCTGATGGCTACACCTTC.

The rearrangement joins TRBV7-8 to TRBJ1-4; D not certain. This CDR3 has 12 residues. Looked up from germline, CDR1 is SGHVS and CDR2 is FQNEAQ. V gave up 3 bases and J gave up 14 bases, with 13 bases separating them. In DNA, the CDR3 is TGTGCCAGCAGCTTCGGCGGCGGAGACCTGTTTTTT. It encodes CASSFGGGDLFF.

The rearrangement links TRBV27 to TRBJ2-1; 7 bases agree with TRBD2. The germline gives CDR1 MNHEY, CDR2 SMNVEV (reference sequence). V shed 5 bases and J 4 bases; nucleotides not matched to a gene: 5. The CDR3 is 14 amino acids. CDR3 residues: CASSTSGDYNEQFF. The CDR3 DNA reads TGTGCCAGCAGTACAAGCGGGGATTACAATGAGCAGTTCTTC.

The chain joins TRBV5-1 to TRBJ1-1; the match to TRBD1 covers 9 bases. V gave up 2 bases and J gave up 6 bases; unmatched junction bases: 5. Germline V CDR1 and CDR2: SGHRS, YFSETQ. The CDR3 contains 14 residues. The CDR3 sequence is CASSLWTGAAEAFF. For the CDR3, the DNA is TGCGCCAGCAGCTTATGGACAGGGGCGGCTGAAGCTTTCTTT.

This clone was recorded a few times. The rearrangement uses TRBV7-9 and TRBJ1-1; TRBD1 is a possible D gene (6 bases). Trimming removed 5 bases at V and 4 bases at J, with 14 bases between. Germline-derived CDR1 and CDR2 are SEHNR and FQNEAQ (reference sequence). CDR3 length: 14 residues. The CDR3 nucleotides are TGTGCCAGCAGCCTCAGACAGGACGGCACTGAAGCTTTCTTT. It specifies CASSLRQDGTEAFF.

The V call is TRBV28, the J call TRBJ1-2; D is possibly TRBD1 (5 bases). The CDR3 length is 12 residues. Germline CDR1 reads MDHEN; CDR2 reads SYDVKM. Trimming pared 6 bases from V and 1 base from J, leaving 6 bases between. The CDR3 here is CASSDSNYGYTF. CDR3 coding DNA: TGTGCCAGCAGCGACAGTAACTATGGCTACACCTTC.

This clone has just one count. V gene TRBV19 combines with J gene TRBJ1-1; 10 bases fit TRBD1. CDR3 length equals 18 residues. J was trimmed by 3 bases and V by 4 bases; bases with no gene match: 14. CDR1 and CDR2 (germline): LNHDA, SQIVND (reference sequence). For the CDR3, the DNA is TGTGCCAGTAGTACGAGAGGGGACAGGGGCATGATTCACACTGAAGCTTTCTTT. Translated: CASSTRGDRGMIHTEAFF.

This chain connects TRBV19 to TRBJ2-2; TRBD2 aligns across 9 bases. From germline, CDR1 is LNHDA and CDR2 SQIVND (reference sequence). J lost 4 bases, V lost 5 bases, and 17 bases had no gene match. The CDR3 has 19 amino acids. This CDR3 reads CASSGPGDAGGHSTGELFF. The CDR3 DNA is TGTGCCAGTAGTGGCCCCGGGGATGCGGGGGGGCATAGCACCGGGGAGCTGTTTTTT.

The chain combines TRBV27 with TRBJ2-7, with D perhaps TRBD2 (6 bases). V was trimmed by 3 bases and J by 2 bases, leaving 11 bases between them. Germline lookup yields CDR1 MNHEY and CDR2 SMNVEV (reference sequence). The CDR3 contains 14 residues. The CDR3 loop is CASSFGRDAYEQYF. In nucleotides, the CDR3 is TGTGCCAGCAGTTTCGGGCGGGACGCCTACGAGCAGTACTTC.

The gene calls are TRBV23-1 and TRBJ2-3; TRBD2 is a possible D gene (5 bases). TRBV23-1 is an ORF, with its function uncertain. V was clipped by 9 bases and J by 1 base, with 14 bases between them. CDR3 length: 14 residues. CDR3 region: CARRPVGGTDTQYF. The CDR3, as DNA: TGCGCCAGAAGACCCGTCGGGGGCACAGATACGCAGTATTTT.

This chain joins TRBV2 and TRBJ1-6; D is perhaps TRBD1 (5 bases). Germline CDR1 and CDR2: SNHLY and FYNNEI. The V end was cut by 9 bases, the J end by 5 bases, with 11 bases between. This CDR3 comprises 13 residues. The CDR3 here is CARRQSNNSPLHF. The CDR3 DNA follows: TGTGCCAGACGACAGTCAAATAATTCACCCCTCCACTTT.

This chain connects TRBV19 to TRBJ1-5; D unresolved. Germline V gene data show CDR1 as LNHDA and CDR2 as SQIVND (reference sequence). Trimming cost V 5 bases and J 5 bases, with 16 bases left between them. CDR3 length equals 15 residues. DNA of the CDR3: TGTGCCAGTAGTCGAGAGTCAGGCCGTCATCAGCCCCAGCATTTT. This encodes CASSRESGRHQPQHF.

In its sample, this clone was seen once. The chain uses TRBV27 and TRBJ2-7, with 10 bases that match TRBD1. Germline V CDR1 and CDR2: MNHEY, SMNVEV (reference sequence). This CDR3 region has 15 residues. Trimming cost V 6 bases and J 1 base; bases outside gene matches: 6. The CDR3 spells CASRVTGGFSYEQYF. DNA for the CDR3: TGTGCCAGCAGGGTGACAGGGGGCTTTTCCTACGAGCAGTACTTC.

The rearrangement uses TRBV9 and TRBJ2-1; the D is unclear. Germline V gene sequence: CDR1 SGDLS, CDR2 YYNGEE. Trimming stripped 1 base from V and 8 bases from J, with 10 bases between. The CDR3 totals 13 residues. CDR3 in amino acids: CASSVHPYYEQFF. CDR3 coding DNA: TGTGCCAGCAGCGTACACCCCTATTATGAGCAGTTCTTC.

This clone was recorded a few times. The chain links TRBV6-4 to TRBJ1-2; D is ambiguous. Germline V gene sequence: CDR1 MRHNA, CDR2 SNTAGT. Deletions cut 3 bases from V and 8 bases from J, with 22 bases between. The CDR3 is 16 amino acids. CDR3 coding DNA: TGTGCCAGCAGTGATTACCCGAGACAAGCGGTGGGGGGCTACACCTTC. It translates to CASSDYPRQAVGGYTF.

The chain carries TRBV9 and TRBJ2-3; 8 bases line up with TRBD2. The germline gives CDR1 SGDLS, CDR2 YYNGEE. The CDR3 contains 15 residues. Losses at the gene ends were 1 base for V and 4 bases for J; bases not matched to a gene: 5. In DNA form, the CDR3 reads TGTGCCAGCAGCGTACACAGCGGGAGAGCAGATACGCAGTATTTT. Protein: CASSVHSGRADTQYF.

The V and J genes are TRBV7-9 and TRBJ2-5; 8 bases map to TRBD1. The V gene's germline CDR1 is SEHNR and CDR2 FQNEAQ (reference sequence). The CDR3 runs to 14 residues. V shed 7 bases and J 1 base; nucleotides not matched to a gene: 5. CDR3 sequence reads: CASNRGESQETQYF. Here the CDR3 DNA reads TGTGCCAGCAACAGGGGGGAGAGCCAAGAGACCCAGTACTTC.

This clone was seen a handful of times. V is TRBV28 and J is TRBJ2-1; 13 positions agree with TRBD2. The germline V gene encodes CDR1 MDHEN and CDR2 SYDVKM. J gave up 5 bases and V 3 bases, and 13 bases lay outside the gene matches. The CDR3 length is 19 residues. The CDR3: CASSLRGTSGALFNNEQFF. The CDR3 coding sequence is TGTGCCAGCAGTTTGAGGGGGACTAGCGGGGCCCTCTTTAACAATGAGCAGTTCTTC.

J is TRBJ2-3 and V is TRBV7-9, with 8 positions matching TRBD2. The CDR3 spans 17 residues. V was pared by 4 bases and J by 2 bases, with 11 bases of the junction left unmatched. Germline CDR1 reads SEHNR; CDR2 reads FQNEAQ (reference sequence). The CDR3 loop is CASSSTTLAEVTDTQYF. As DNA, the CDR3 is TGTGCCAGCAGCTCAACTACACTAGCGGAAGTCACAGATACGCAGTATTTT.

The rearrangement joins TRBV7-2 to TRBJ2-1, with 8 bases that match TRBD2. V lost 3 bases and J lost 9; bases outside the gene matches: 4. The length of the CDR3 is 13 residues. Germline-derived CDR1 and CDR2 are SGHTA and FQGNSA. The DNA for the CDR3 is TGTGCCAGCAGCTTCGGGGGGGCGGGTGAGCAGTTCTTC. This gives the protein CASSFGGAGEQFF.

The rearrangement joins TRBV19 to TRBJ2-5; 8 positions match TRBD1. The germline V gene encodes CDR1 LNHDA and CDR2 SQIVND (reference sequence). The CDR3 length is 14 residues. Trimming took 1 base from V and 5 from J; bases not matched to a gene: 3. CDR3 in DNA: TGTGCCAGTAGTATAGCCCGGACAGGGGAGACCCAGTACTTC. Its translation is CASSIARTGETQYF.

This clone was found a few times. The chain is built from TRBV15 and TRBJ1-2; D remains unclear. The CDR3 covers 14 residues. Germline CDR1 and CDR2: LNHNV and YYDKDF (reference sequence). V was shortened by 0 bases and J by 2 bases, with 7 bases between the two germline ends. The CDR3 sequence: CATSRERGNYGYTF. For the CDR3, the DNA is TGTGCCACCAGCAGAGAACGGGGAAACTATGGCTACACCTTC.

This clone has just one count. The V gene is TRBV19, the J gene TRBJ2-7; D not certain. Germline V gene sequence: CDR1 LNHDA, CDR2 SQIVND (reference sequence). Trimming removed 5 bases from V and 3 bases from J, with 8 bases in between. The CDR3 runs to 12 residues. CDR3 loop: CASSPGIYEQYF. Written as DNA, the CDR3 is TGTGCCAGTAGTCCGGGTATCTACGAGCAGTACTTC.

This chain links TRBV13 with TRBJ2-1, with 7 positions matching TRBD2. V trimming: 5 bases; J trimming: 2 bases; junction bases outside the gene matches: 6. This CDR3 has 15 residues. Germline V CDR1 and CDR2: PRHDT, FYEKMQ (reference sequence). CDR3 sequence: CASSGTGTTYNEQFF. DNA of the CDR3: TGTGCCAGCAGCGGGACCGGGACTACCTACAATGAGCAGTTCTTC.